There are many counts of the clone carrying this TCR beta chain. The data stem from a study of molecular identifiers for immune sequencing clone quantification. TCRdb called the PCR reads again in MiXCR, with one record for every CDR3 protein. The sample has about 36,000 distinct CDR3 sequences; about 20% are singletons. Naive CD8 T cells were sorted as CD8+CD4-CCR7+CD45RA+. V lost 10 bases and J lost 8, with 15 bases in between. The germline CDR1 and CDR2 sequences are MNHEY and SVGEGT. The CDR3 is 12 residues long. The sequence was collected from a human donor in good health. Some libraries in this study had Jurkat cell RNA spiked in. Sequencing was performed on naive CD8+ T cells from blood, with Jurkat cell RNA spiked in. Noted subset: FACS-sorted CD8+CD4-CCR7+CD45RA+ naive T cells. The rearrangement links TRBV6-2 or TRBV6-3 to TRBJ2-4; TRBD1 might be the D (5 bases). The CDR3 bases are TGTGCCACAACAGAAACAGGCTACATTCAGTACTTC. Its protein is CATTETGYIQYF.